This T cell receptor (beta chain) was sequenced in a study of T-cell reconstitution after alpha-beta-depleted transplantation in children. Germline CDR1 reads SGHTA; CDR2 reads FQGNSA. V lost 2 bases and J lost 4, with 14 bases in between. There are 15 residues in the CDR3. Unique molecular identifiers tagged the TCRbeta library. TCRdb reprocessed the PCR reads via MiXCR and lists one record per CDR3 protein. This table holds some 500,000 distinct CDR3 sequences, about 17% found once. This clonotype was counted a few times. The sequencing here drew on PBMCs from the stem cell graft donor, taken from the stem cell graft. The source is a human donor who donated a stem cell graft to a child with acute lymphoblastic leukemia. The gene calls are TRBV7-2 and TRBJ1-2; D remains ambiguous. The CDR3 region has the DNA TGTGCCAGCAGCTTAATCGCTCCGGTAGTCTATGGCTACACCTTC. It is translated as CASSLIAPVVYGYTF.